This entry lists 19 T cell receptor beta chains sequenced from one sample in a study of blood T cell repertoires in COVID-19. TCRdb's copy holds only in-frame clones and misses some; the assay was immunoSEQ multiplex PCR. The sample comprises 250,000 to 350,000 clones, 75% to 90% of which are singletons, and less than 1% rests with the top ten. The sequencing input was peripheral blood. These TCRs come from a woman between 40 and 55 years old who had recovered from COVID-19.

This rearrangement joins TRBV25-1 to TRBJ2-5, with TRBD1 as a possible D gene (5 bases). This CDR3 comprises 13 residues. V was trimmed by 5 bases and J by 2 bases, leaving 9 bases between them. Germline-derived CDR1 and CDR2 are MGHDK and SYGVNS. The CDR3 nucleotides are TGTGCCAGCAGTCCTGGACAACAAGAGACCCAGTACTTC. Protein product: CASSPGQQETQYF. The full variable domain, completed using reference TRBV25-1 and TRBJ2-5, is EADIYQTPRYLVIGTGKKITLECSQTMGHDKMYWYQQDPGMELHLIHYSYGVNSTEKGDLSSESTVSRIRTEHFPLTLESARPSHTSQYLCASSPGQQETQYFGPGTRLLVL.

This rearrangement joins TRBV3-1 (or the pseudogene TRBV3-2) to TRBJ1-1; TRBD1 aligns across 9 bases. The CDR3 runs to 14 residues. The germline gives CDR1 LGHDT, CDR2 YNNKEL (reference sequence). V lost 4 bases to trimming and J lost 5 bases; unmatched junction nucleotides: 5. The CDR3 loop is CASSPQGARTEAFF. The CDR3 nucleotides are TGTGCCAGCAGCCCACAGGGGGCGCGGACTGAAGCTTTCTTT.

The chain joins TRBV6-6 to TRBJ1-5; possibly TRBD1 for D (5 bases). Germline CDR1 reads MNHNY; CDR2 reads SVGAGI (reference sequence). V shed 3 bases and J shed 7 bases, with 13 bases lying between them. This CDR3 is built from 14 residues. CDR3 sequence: CASSYGGGEQPQHF. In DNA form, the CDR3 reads TGTGCCAGCAGTTATGGGGGAGGGGAACAGCCCCAGCATTTT.

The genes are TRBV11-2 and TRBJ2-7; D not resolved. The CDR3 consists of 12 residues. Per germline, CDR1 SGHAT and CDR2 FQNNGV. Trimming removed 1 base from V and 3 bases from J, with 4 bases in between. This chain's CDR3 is CASSLANYEQYF. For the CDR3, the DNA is TGTGCCAGCAGCTTAGCCAACTACGAGCAGTACTTC.

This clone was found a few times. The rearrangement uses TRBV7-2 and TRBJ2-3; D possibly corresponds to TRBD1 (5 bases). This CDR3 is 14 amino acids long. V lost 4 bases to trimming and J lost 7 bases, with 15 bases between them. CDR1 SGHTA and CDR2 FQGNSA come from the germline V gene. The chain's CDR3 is CASSSNLGANTQYF. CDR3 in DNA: TGTGCCAGCAGCTCTAATCTAGGGGCCAATACGCAGTATTTT. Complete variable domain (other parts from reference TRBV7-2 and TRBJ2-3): GAGVSQSPSNKVTEKGKDVELRCDPISGHTALYWYRQSLGQGLEFLIYFQGNSAPDKSGLPSDRFSAERTGGSVSTLTIQRTQQEDSAVYLCASSSNLGANTQYFGPGTRLTVL.

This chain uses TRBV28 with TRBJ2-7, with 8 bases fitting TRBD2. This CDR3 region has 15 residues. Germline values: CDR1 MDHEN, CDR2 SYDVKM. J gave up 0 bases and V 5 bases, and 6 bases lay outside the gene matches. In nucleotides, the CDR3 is TGTGCCAGCAGTATTTTAGCGGGGACCTCCTACGAGCAGTACTTC. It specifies CASSILAGTSYEQYF. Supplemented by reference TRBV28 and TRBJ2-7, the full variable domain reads DVKVTQSSRYLVKRTGEKVFLECVQDMDHENMFWYRQDPGLGLRLIYFSYDVKMKEKGDIPEGYSVSREKKERFSLILESASTNQTSMYLCASSILAGTSYEQYFGPGTRLTVT.

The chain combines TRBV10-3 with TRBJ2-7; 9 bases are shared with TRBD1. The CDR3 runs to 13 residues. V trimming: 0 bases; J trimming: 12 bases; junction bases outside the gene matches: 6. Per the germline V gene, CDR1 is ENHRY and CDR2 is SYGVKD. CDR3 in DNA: TGTGCCATCAGTGAGTCGGGGACAGGGCCGGGGTACTTC. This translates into CAISESGTGPGYF.

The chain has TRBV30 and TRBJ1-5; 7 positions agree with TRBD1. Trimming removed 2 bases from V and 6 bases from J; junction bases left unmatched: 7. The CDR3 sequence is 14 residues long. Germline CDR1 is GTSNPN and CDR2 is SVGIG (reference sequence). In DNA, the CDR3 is TGTGCCTGGAGTTACGGGACAGCGGGTCAGCCCCAGCATTTT. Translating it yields CAWSYGTAGQPQHF.

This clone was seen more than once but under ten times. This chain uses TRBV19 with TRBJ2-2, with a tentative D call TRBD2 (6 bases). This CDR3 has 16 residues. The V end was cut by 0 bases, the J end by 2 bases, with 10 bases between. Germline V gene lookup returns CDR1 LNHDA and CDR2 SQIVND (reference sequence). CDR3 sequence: CASSIEGGSNTGELFF. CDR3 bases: TGTGCCAGTAGTATAGAGGGGGGTTCAAACACCGGGGAGCTGTTTTTT.

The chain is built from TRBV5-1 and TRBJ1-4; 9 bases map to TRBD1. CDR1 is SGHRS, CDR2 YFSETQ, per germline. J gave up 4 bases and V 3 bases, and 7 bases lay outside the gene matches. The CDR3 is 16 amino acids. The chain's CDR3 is CASSSSPGQGNEKLFF. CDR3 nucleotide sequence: TGCGCCAGCAGCTCTTCGCCGGGACAGGGTAATGAAAAACTGTTTTTT. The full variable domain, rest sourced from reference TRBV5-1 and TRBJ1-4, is KAGVTQTPRYLIKTRGQQVTLSCSPISGHRSVSWYQQTPGQGLQFLFEYFSETQRNKGNFPGRFSGRQFSNSRSEMNVSTLELGDSALYLCASSSSPGQGNEKLFFGSGTQLSVL.

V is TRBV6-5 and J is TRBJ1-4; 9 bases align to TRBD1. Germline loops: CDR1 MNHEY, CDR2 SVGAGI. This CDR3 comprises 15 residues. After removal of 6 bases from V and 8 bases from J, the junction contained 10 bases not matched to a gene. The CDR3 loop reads CASSRTRQGGEKLFF. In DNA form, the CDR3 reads TGTGCCAGCAGCCGAACCCGACAGGGGGGAGAAAAACTGTTTTTT.

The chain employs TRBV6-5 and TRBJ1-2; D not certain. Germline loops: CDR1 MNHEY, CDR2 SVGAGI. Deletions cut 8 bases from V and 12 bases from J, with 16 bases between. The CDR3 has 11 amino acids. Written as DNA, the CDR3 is TGTGCCAGCGGTCGGGAGAACGGGGACACCTTC. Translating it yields CASGRENGDTF.

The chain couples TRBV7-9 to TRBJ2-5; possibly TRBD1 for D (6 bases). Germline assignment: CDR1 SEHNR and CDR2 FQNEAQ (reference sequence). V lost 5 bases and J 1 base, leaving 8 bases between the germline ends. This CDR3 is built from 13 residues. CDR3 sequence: CASSRQVQETQYF. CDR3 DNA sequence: TGTGCCAGCAGCAGACAGGTCCAAGAGACCCAGTACTTC.

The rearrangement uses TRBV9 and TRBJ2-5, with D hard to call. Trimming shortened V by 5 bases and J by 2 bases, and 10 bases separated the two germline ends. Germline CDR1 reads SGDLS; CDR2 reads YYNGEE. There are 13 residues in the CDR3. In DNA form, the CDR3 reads TGTGCCAGCAGGAGGAGCGATCAAGAGACCCAGTACTTC. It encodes CASRRSDQETQYF.

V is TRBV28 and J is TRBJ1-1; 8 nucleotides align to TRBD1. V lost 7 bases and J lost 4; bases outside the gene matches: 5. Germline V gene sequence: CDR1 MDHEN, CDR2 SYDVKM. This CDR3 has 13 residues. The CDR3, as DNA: TGTGCCAGCATAAACAGGGGGGGCACTGAAGCTTTCTTT. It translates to CASINRGGTEAFF.

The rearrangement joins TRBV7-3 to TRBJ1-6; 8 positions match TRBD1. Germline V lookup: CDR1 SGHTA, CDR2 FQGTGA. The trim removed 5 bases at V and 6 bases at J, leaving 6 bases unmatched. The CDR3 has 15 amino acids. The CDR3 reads CASSAQGQANSPLHF. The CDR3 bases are TGTGCCAGCAGCGCCCAGGGACAGGCTAATTCACCCCTCCACTTT.

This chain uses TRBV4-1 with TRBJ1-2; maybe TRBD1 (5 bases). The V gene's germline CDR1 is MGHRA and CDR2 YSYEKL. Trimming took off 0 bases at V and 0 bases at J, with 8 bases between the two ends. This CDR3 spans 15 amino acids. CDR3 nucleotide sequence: TGCGCCAGCAGCCAAGAAACAGGCTCTAACTATGGCTACACCTTC. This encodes CASSQETGSNYGYTF.

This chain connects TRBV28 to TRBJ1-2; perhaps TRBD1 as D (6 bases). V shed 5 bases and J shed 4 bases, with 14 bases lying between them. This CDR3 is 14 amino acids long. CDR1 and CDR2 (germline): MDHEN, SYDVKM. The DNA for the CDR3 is TGTGCCAGCAGTCTTCGGCGGGGGGCCTATGGCTACACCTTC. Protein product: CASSLRRGAYGYTF.

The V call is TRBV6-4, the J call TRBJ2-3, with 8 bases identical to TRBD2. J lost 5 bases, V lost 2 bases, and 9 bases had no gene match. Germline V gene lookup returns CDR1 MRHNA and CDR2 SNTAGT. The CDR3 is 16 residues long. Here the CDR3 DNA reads TGTGCCAGCAGTGACAGGAGCGGGGGAGGAGGAGATACGCAGTATTTT. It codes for CASSDRSGGGGDTQYF.